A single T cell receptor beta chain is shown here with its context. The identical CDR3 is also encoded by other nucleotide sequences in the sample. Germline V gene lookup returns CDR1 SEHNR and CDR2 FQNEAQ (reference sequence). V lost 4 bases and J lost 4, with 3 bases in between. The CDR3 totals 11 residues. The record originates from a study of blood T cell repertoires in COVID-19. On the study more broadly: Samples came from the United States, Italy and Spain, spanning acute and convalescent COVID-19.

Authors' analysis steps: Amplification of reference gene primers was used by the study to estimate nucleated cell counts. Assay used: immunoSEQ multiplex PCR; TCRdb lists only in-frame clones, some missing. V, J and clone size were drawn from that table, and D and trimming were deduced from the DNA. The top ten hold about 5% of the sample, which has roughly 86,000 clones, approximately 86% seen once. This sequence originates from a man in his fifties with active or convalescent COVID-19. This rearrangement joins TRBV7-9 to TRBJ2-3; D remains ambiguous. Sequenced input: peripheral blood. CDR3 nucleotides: TGTGCCAGCAGCTCGTCAGATACGCAGTATTTT. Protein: CASSSSDTQYF.